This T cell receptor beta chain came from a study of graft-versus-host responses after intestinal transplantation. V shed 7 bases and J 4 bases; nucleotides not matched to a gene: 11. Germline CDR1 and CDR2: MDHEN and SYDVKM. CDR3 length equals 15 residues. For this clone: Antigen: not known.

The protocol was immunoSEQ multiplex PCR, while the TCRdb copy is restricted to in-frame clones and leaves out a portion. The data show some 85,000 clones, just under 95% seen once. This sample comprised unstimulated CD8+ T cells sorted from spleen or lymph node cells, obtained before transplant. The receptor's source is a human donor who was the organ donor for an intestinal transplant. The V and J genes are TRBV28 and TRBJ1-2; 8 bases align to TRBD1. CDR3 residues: CASNIAGGSLYGYTF. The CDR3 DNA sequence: TGTGCCAGCAACATTGCAGGGGGCTCGCTCTATGGCTACACCTTC.